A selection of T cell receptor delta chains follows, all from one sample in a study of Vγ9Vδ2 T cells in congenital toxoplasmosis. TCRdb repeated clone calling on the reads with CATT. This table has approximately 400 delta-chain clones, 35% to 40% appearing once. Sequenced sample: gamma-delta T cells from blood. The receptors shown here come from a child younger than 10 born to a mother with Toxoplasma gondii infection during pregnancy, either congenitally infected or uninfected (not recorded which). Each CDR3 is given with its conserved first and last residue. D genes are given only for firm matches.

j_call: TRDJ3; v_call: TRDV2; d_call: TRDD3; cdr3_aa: CACDGIRSWDTRQMFF
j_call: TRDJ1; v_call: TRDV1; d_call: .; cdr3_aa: CALGDLLVLGYTDKLIF
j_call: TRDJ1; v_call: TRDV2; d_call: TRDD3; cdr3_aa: CACDTVGGYTDKLIF
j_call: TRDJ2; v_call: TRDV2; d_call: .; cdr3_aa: CACDTWGTAQLFF
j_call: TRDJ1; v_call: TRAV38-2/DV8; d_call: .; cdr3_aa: CAYRSADNPTVIRSADKLIF
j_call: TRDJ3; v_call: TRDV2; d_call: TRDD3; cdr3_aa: CACDTGGLLSSWDTRQMFF
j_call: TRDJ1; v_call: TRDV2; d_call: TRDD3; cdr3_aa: CACDGIRSWDTDKLIF
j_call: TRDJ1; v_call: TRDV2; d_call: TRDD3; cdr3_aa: CACDTVGDSDKLIF
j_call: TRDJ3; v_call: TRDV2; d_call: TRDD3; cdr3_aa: CACDKVLGESSWDTRQMFF
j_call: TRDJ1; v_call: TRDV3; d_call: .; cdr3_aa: CAFSRGFEDSSFDKLIF
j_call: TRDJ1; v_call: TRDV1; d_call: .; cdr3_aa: CALGVLLPLLQGDKLIF
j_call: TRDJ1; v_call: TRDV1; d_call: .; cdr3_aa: CALGESYLLSYPLGALYTDKLIF
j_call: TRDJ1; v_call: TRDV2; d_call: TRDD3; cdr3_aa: CACDWGIRKTDKLIF
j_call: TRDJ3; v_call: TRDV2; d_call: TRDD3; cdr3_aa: CACDTGYALSWDTRQMFF
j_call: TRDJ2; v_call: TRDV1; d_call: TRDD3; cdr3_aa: CALGELSTSGWGILVATAQLFF
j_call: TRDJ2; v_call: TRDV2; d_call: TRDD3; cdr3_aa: CACDGWGAVTAQLFF
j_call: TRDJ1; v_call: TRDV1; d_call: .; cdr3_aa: CALGELTTQGTTLIF
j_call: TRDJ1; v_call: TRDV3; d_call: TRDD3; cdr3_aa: CALLPGGYYTPPYTDKLIF
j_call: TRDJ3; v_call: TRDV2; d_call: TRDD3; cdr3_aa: CACDTWGIQGPWDTRQMFF
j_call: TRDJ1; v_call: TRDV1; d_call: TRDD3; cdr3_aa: CALGDRVATSEVLGEPKLIF
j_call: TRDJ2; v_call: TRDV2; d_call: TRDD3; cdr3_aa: CACDILGDTLTAQLFF
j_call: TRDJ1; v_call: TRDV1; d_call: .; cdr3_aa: CALLLEGRGSDTDKLIF
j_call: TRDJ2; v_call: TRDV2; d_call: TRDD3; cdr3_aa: CACDTLTGGYATAQLFF
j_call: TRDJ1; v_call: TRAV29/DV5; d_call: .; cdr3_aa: CSVLLCSPGTSLLGIDKLIF
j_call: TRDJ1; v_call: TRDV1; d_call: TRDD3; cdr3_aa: CALGEPFYWGILYTDKLIF
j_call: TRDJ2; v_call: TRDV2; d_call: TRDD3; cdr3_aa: CACDTGGYSLTAQLFF
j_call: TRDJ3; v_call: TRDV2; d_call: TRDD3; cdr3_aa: CACDTVLGDTRDTRQMFF
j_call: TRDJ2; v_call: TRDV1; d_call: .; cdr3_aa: CALGDILIYSTAQLFF
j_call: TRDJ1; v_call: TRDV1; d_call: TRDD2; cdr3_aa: CALGEGGFLRAYTDKLIF
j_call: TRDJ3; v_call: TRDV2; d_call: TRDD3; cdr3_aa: CACDTYWGSSWDTRQMFF
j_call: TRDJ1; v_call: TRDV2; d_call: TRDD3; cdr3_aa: CACDTVYWGIRKTDKLIF
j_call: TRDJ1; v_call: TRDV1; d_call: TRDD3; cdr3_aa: CALGDPHAGGPYTDKLIF
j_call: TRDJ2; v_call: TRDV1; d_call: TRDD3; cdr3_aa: CALGEKSRLGDKFGLTAQLFF
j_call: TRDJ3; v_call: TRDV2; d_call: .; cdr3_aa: CACDAVTGWDTRQMFF
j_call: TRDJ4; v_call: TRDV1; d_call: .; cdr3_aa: CALGEGAAPGVSSRPLIF
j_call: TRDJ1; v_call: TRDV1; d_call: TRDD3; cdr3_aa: CALGGYLPNYWGTYTDKLIF
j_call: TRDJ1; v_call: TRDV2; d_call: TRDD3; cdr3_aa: CACDTVRSGGYDTDKLIF
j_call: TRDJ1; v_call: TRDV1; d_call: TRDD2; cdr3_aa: CALGTYVPTPWAIRRPFYTDKLIF
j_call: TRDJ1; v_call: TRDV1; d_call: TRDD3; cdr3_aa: CALGDPERGWGLTDKLIF
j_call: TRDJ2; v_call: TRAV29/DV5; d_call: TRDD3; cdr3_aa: CAANGLPNFRYWGIETAQLFF
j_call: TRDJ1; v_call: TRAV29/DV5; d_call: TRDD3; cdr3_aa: CAALIYGGYTDKLIF
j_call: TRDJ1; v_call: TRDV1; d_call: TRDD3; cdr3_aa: CALGDKLLGDIGPDKLIF
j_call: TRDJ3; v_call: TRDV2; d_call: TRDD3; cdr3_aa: CACDTVLGDTWDTRQMFF
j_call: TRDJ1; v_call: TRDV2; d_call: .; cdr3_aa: CACDTPRRTIPSLGSALYTDKLIF
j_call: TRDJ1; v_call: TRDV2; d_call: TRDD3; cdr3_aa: CACDTGGYTDKLIF
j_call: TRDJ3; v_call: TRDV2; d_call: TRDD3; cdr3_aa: CACDLLGEYTRQMFF